This TCR beta chain is drawn from a study of radiotherapy plus CTLA-4 blockade in lung cancer. Chemo-refractory metastatic non-small-cell lung cancer patients were treated with focal radiation plus CTLA-4 blockade with ipilimumab. A few counts support this clone. Germline V gene sequence: CDR1 SEHNR, CDR2 FQNEAQ (reference sequence). V lost 0 bases, J lost 5 bases, and 7 bases stayed unmatched. The CDR3 covers 15 residues. The table came from immunoSEQ multiplex PCR; TCRdb's copy has only in-frame clones and leaves some out. The table shows some 60,000 clones, with over 65% occurring only once. The sequencing used peripheral blood, collected from a patient treated with radiotherapy plus ipilimumab. This chain connects TRBV7-9 to TRBJ2-7; 7 nucleotides line up with TRBD2. The clonotype was recovered from a human donor with non-small cell lung cancer who had a partial response to radiotherapy plus ipilimumab. The CDR3 coding sequence is TGTGCCAGCAGCTTAGCCATCGGGGGGAAGGACGAGCAGTACTTC. Translated: CASSLAIGGKDEQYF.